This passage covers 15 T cell receptor beta chains from one sample sequenced in a study of cytomegalovirus exposure and HLA in healthy donors. Profiled with immunoSEQ multiplex PCR; TCRdb holds only in-frame clones, not every one. The repertoire holds 300,000 or so clones, with 88% as singletons. Sequencing was performed on PBMCs. The receptors derive from a young man in good health and CMV-seronegative.

The chain has TRBV9 and TRBJ1-4; D perhaps matches TRBD1 (5 bases). The germline gives CDR1 SGDLS, CDR2 YYNGEE. This CDR3 is 15 amino acids long. Trimming took 6 bases from V and 6 from J, leaving 18 bases between them. Here the CDR3 reads CASTLGVGGDEKLFF. CDR3 nucleotides: TGTGCCAGCACCCTCGGGGTGGGGGGTGATGAAAAACTGTTTTTT.

This clone was observed a single time. This chain uses TRBV6-1 with TRBJ2-7; 9 bases line up with TRBD1. Germline CDR1 is MNHNS and CDR2 is SASEGT. Losses at the gene ends were 2 bases for V and 4 bases for J; bases not matched to a gene: 3. The CDR3 covers 14 residues. The CDR3 coding sequence is TGTGCCAGCAGTGAAACCGGACAGGGGTACGAGCAGTACTTC. Translating gives CASSETGQGYEQYF.

This clone was observed a single time. This chain joins TRBV11-2 and TRBJ2-3; D gene unclear. V gave up 1 base and J gave up 6 bases, with 11 bases separating them. Germline V gene lookup returns CDR1 SGHAT and CDR2 FQNNGV. This CDR3 is 14 amino acids long. The CDR3 DNA follows: TGTGCCAGCAGCTTAGTATCCAGGCCTGATACGCAGTATTTT. Its protein is CASSLVSRPDTQYF.

The rearrangement joins TRBV15 to TRBJ1-1; D possibly corresponds to TRBD1 (6 bases). Trimming took off 6 bases at V and 1 base at J, with 9 bases between the two ends. The CDR3 is 13 amino acids. The germline V gene encodes CDR1 LNHNV and CDR2 YYDKDF (reference sequence). The CDR3 DNA is TGTGCCACCAGGGACAGAGAGAACACTGAAGCTTTCTTT. This encodes CATRDRENTEAFF.

The rearrangement uses TRBV5-1 and TRBJ1-2; 11 bases agree with TRBD1. This CDR3 spans 15 amino acids. Germline CDR1 is SGHRS and CDR2 is YFSETQ. Trimming took 4 bases from V and 7 from J; bases not matched to a gene: 9. CDR3 DNA: TGCGCCAGCAGCCTAGGACAGGGGGCTTCGGGTGGCTACACCTTC. Protein: CASSLGQGASGGYTF.

The V and J genes are TRBV5-6 and TRBJ2-6, with a possible D match to TRBD2 (6 bases). V lost 4 bases to trimming and J lost 0 bases, with 20 bases between them. The CDR3 extends over 19 amino acids. Germline V gives CDR1 SGHDT, CDR2 YYEEEE. The CDR3 spells CASSPLGPLGGSGANVLTF. In nucleotides, the CDR3 is TGTGCCAGCAGCCCGCTCGGACCGTTGGGGGGCTCTGGGGCCAACGTCCTGACTTTC.

In this sample, this clone turned up once. This sequence joins TRBV27 and TRBJ2-4; D perhaps matches TRBD1 (6 bases). Germline loops: CDR1 MNHEY, CDR2 SMNVEV (reference sequence). This CDR3 is 14 amino acids long. V lost 6 bases and J lost 0, with 9 bases in between. CDR3 residues: CASRRQAAKNIQYF. The CDR3 DNA is TGTGCCAGCAGACGACAGGCAGCCAAAAACATTCAGTACTTC.

The V gene is TRBV9, the J gene TRBJ2-7, with D possibly being TRBD1 (5 bases). Germline lookup yields CDR1 SGDLS and CDR2 YYNGEE. Trimming took 3 bases from V and 3 from J, leaving 13 bases between them. CDR3 length: 14 residues. CDR3 DNA sequence: TGTGCCAGCAGCGCAGGGAAGGGGCTCTACGAGCAGTACTTC. Its protein is CASSAGKGLYEQYF.

The chain is built from TRBV5-4 and TRBJ1-6; D gene uncertain. The CDR3 extends over 16 amino acids. CDR1 and CDR2 from the germline V gene are SGHNT and YYREEE (reference sequence). The V end was cut by 4 bases, the J end by 5 bases, with 16 bases between. The CDR3 coding sequence is TGTGCCAGCAGCCCTAAAGACGGGTCTCATAATTCACCCCTCCACTTT. It translates to CASSPKDGSHNSPLHF.

This chain uses TRBV28 with TRBJ1-1; D is perhaps TRBD1 (6 bases). Trimming took 4 bases from V and 5 from J, leaving 17 bases between them. CDR3 size: 15 residues. CDR1 is MDHEN, CDR2 SYDVKM, per germline. The DNA of the CDR3 is TGTGCCAGCAGTTATCTCGACAGGTGGAAGACTGAAGCTTTCTTT. Translation gives CASSYLDRWKTEAFF. The full variable domain, rest sourced from reference TRBV28 and TRBJ1-1, is DVKVTQSSRYLVKRTGEKVFLECVQDMDHENMFWYRQDPGLGLRLIYFSYDVKMKEKGDIPEGYSVSREKKERFSLILESASTNQTSMYLCASSYLDRWKTEAFFGQGTRLTVV.

This rearrangement joins TRBV6-1 to TRBJ1-5; 8 nucleotides agree with TRBD1. CDR1 MNHNS and CDR2 SASEGT come from the germline V gene. Losses at the gene ends were 2 bases for V and 1 base for J; bases not matched to a gene: 13. This CDR3 spans 19 amino acids. CDR3 in amino acids: CASSESIGQGAGSNQPQHF. CDR3 coding DNA: TGTGCCAGCAGTGAAAGTATCGGGCAGGGGGCGGGCAGCAATCAGCCCCAGCATTTT.

The chain carries TRBV7-2 and TRBJ2-5, with 8 bases identical to TRBD2. V lost 5 bases, J lost 5 bases, and 4 bases stayed unmatched. Germline V gives CDR1 SGHTA, CDR2 FQGNSA. The CDR3 runs to 13 residues. CDR3 amino acids: CASSRGGWETQYF. CDR3 sequence (DNA): TGTGCCAGCAGCCGCGGGGGGTGGGAGACCCAGTACTTC.

The chain uses TRBV5-1 and TRBJ1-2, with D maybe TRBD1 (6 bases). Germline V gene sequence: CDR1 SGHRS, CDR2 YFSETQ. CDR3 size: 14 residues. The V gene lost 4 bases and the J gene lost 3 bases, with 13 bases spanning the gap. The CDR3 region is CASSLTGLDYGYTF. CDR3 DNA: TGCGCCAGCAGCCTGACAGGTCTGGACTATGGCTACACCTTC.

The chain is built from TRBV11-2 and TRBJ2-5; 9 bases are a match to TRBD1. V gave up 5 bases and J gave up 5 bases; unmatched junction bases: 6. CDR3 length: 14 residues. The V gene's germline CDR1 is SGHAT and CDR2 FQNNGV. The CDR3 DNA follows: TGTGCCAGCAGCACAGGGGGCGGGTGGGAGACCCAGTACTTC. It codes for CASSTGGGWETQYF.

The chain uses TRBV7-2 and TRBJ2-7, with unresolved D. Per the germline V gene, CDR1 is SGHTA and CDR2 is FQGNSA. The CDR3 consists of 15 residues. V lost 3 bases and J lost 4, with 16 bases in between. The CDR3 nucleotides read TGTGCCAGCAGCTTCGCCACAAATCCGGGTTACGAGCAGTACTTC. Its protein product is CASSFATNPGYEQYF.